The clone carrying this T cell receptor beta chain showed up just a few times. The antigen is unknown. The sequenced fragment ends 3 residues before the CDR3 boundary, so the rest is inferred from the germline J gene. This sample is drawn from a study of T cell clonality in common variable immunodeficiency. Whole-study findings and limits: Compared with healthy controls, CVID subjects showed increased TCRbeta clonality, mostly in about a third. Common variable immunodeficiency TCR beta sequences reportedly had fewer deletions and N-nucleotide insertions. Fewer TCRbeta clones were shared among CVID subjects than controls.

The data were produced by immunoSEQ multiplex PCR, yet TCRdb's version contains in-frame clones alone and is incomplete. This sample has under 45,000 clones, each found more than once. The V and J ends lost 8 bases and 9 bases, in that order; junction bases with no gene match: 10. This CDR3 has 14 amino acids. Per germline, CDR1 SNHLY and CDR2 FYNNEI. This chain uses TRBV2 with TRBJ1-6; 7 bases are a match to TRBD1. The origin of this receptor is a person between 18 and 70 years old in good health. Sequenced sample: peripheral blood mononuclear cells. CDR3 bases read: TGTGCCAGCCTTTCTGGGACAGAGGTTTCACCC. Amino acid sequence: CASLSGTEVSP. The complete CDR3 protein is CASLSGTEVSPLHF.